This T cell receptor beta chain was identified in a study of blood T cell repertoires in COVID-19. Generated by immunoSEQ multiplex PCR, the TCRdb table keeps only in-frame clones and is missing some. The sample carries 140,000 to 150,000 clones, approximately 80% recorded once. The CDR3 sequence is 14 residues long. V lost 5 bases to trimming and J lost 7 bases; unmatched junction nucleotides: 7. Germline V lookup: CDR1 SGHTA, CDR2 FQGNSA. The material sequenced was peripheral blood. The chain is built from TRBV7-2 and TRBJ2-1, with 8 bases that match TRBD2. The receptor comes from a human donor in a cohort sampled during active COVID-19. This CDR3 is CASSRGLGENEQFF. CDR3 nucleotides: TGTGCCAGCAGCCGGGGACTAGGAGAGAATGAGCAGTTCTTC.